Given below is one T cell receptor (beta chain) in context. Antigen unknown. The CDR3 totals 14 residues. From germline, CDR1 is MNHNS and CDR2 SASEGT. V lost 1 base and J 1 base, leaving 6 bases between the germline ends. Here immunoSEQ multiplex PCR was the method, and the copy in TCRdb shows in-frame clones only, minus some. Of some 75,000 clones listed, 96% are singletons. The data were taken from a study of cytomegalovirus exposure and HLA in healthy donors. Study-level points and caveats: A later analysis found first-cohort TCR clusters tended to co-occur in the approximately 120 validation repertoires. The investigators catalogued 164 TCR beta chains as cytomegalovirus-associated.

The sequencing sample was made of PBMCs. This sequence originates from a woman aged 18-35 years in good health and CMV-seronegative. The chain combines TRBV6-1 with TRBJ2-3; unclear D gene. The CDR3 loop is CASSEGHRTDTQYF. Here the CDR3 DNA reads TGTGCCAGCAGTGAAGGACACCGCACAGATACGCAGTATTTT.